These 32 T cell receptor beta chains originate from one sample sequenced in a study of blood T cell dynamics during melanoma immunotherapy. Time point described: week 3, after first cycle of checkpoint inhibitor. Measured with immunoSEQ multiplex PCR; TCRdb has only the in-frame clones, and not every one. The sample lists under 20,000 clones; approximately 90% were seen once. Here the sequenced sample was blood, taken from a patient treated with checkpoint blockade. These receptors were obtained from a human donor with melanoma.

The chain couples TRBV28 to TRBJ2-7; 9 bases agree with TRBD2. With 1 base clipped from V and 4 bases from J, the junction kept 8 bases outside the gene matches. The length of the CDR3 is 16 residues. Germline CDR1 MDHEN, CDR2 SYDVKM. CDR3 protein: CASSLSVAGAKYEQYF. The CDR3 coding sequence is TGTGCCAGCAGTTTATCGGTAGCGGGAGCTAAATACGAGCAGTACTTC. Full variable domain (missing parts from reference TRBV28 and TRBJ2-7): DVKVTQSSRYLVKRTGEKVFLECVQDMDHENMFWYRQDPGLGLRLIYFSYDVKMKEKGDIPEGYSVSREKKERFSLILESASTNQTSMYLCASSLSVAGAKYEQYFGPGTRLTVT.

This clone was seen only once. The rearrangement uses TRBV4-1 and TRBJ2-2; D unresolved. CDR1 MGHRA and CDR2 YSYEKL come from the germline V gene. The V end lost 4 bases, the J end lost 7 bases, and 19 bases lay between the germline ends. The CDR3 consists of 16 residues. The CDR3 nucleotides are TGCGCCAGCAGCCTCCAATTAATTGGCCTTTACGGGGAGCTGTTTTTT. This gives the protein CASSLQLIGLYGELFF.

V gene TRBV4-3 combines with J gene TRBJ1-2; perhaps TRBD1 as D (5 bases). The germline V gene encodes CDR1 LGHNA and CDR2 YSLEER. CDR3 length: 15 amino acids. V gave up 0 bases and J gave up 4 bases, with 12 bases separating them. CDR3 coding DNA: TGCGCCAGCAGCCAAGATCAAACAGGATTCTATGGCTACACCTTC. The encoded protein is CASSQDQTGFYGYTF.

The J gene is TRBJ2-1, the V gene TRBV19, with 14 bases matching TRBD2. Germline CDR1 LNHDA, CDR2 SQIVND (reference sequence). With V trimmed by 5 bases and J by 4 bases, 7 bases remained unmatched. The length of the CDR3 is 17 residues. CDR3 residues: CASSSSGTSGRYNEQFF. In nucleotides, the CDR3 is TGTGCCAGTAGTTCATCCGGGACTAGCGGGAGATACAATGAGCAGTTCTTC.

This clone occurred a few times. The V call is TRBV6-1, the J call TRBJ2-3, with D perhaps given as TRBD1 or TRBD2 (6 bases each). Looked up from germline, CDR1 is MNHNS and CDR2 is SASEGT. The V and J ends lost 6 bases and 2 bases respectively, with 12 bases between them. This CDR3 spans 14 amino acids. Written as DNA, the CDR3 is TGTGCCAGCAGGGAGGGGGGACACACAGATACGCAGTATTTT. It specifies CASREGGHTDTQYF.

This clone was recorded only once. CDR3 in amino acids: CTSSQVQEQALNTEAFF. In nucleotides, the CDR3 is TGCACCAGCAGCCAAGTTCAGGAACAGGCGTTGAACACTGAAGCTTTCTTT. This chain uses TRBV1 with TRBJ1-1; the tabulated D call, TRBD1, remains unverified against the DNA. TRBV1 is labeled a pseudogene. The CDR3 consists of 17 residues.

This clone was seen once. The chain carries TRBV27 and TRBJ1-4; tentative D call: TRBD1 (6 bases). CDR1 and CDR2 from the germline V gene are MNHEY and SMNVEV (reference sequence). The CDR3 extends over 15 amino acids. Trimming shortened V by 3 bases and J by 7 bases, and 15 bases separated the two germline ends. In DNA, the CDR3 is TGTGCCAGCAGTTTGGTCGGGCAGGGGATTGAAAAACTGTTTTTT. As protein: CASSLVGQGIEKLFF.

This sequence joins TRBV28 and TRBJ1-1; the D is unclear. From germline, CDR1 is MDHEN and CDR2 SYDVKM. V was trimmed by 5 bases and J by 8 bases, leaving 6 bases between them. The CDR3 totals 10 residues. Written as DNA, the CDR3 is TGTGCCAGCAGTCAAGTAGAAGCTTTCTTT. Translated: CASSQVEAFF.

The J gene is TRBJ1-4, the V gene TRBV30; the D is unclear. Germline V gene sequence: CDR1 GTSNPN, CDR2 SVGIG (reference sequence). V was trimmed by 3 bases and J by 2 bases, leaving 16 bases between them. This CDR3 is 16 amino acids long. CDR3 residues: CAWSDNYGGTNEKLFF. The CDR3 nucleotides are TGTGCCTGGAGCGACAATTACGGTGGGACTAATGAAAAACTGTTTTTT.

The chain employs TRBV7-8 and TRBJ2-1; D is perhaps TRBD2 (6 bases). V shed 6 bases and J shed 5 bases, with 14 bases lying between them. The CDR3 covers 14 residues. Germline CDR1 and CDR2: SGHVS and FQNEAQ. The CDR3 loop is CASRPTRRHNEQFF. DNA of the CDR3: TGTGCCAGCAGACCGACTAGACGCCACAATGAGCAGTTCTTC.

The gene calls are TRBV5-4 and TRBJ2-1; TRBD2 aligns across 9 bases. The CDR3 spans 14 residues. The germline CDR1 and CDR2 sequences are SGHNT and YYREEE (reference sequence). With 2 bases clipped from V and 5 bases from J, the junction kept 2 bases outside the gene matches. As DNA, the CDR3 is TGTGCCAGCAGCTTTGGCGGGAGGGACAATGAGCAGTTCTTC. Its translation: CASSFGGRDNEQFF.

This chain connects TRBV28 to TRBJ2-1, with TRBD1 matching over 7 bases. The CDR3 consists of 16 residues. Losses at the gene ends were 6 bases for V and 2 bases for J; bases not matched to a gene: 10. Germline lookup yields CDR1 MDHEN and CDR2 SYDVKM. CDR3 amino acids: CASSPPDRVTYNEQFF. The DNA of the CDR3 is TGTGCCAGCAGCCCCCCAGACAGGGTGACCTACAATGAGCAGTTCTTC.

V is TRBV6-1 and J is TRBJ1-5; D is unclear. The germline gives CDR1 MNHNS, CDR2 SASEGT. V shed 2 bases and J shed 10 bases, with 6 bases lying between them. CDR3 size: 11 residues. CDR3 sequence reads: CASSERAPQHF. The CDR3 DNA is TGTGCCAGCAGTGAAAGGGCACCCCAGCATTTT.

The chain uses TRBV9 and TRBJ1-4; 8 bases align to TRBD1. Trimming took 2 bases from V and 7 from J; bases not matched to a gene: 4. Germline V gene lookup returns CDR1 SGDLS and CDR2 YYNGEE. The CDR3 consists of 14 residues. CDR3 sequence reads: CASSVQGASEKLFF. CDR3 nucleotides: TGTGCCAGCAGCGTCCAGGGGGCGAGTGAAAAACTGTTTTTT.

The DNA of the CDR3 is TGTGCCAGCAGTGCAGGGGGTTTGAACACTGAAGCTTTCTTT. This gives the protein CASSAGGLNTEAFF. This chain links TRBV27 with TRBJ1-1; TRBD1 aligns across 7 bases. CDR3 length equals 14 residues. The V gene's germline CDR1 is MNHEY and CDR2 SMNVEV (reference sequence). Losses at the gene ends were 5 bases for V and 0 bases for J; bases not matched to a gene: 3.

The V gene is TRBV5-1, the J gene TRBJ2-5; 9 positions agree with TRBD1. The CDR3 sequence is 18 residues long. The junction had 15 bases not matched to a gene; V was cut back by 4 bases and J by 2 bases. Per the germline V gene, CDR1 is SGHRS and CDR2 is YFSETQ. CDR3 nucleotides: TGCGCCAGCAGCGTTTCCGGGACAGGGAGATCGAGGCAAGAGACCCAGTACTTC. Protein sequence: CASSVSGTGRSRQETQYF.

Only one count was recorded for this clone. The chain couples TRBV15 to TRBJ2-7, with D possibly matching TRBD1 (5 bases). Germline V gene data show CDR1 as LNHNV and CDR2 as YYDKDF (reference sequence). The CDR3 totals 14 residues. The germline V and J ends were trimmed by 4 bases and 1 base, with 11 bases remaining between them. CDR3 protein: CATSNPDRSYEQYF. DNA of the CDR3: TGTGCCACCAGCAACCCCGACAGATCCTACGAGCAGTACTTC.

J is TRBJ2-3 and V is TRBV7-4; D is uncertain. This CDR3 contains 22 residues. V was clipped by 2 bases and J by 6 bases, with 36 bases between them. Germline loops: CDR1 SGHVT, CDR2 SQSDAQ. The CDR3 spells CASSLLKTSYWWVGERLDTQYF. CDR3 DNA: TGTGCCAGCAGCTTACTGAAAACCTCTTACTGGTGGGTGGGTGAGCGATTGGATACGCAGTATTTT.

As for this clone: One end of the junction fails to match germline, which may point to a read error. This CDR3 reads CASSYSGVTKEKLFF. The CDR3 DNA is TGTGCCAGCAGTTACTCGGGGGTAACTAAGGAAAAACTGTTTTTT. This sequence joins TRBV6-5 and TRBJ1-4; TRBD1 is a possible D gene (5 bases). This CDR3 has 15 residues. Germline-derived CDR1 and CDR2 are MNHEY and SVGAGI.

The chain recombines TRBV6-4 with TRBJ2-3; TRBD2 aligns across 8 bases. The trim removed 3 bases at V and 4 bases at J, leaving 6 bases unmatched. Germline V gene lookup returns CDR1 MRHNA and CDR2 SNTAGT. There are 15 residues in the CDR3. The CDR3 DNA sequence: TGTGCCAGCAGTGATCGAGCGGGAGAGGCAGATACGCAGTATTTT. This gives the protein CASSDRAGEADTQYF.

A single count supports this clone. CDR3 sequence (DNA): TGTGCCAGCAGTTGGGGCCCAACGGCCGAGCAGTACTTC. This sequence encodes CASSWGPTAEQYF. The chain links TRBV28 to TRBJ2-5; TRBD1 might be the D (5 bases). The DNA end favors TRBJ2-7, so the J call may be wrong. The CDR3 is made up of 13 amino acids. Germline V gives CDR1 MDHEN, CDR2 SYDVKM.

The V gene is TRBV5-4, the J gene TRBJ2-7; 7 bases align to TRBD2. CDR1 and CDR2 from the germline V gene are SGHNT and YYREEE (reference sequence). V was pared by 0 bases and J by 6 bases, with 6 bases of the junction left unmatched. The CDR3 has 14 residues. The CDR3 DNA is TGTGCCAGCAGCTTGGCCGCGGGAGCCCGCGAGCAGTACTTC. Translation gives CASSLAAGAREQYF. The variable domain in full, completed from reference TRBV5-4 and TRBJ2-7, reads ETGVTQSPTHLIKTRGQQVTLRCSSQSGHNTVSWYQQALGQGPQFIFQYYREEENGRGNFPPRFSGLQFPNYSSELNVNALELDDSALYLCASSLAAGAREQYFGPGTRLTVT.

As DNA, the CDR3 is TGTGCCAGTACCAAAACGCGACGGTTCACTGAAGCTTTCTTT. Its protein is CASTKTRRFTEAFF. This chain links TRBV19 with TRBJ1-1; the D is unclear. V was pared by 7 bases and J by 4 bases, with 16 bases between. Germline V gives CDR1 LNHDA, CDR2 SQIVND (reference sequence). There are 14 residues in the CDR3.

The CDR3: CASSHLQTQYF. CDR3 in DNA: TGTGCCAGCAGCCATCTCCAGACCCAGTACTTC. V usage is TRBV6-5 and J usage is TRBJ2-5; D call uncertain. With 6 bases removed from V and 6 bases from J, the gap between germline ends came to 8 bases. Germline V CDR1 and CDR2: MNHEY, SVGAGI. This CDR3 contains 11 residues.

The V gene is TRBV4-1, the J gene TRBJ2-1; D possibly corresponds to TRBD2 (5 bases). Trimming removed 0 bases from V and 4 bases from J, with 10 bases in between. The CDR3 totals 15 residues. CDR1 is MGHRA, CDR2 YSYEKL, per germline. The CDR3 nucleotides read TGCGCCAGCAGCCAAGACAGCGGACCTTACAATGAGCAGTTCTTC. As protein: CASSQDSGPYNEQFF.

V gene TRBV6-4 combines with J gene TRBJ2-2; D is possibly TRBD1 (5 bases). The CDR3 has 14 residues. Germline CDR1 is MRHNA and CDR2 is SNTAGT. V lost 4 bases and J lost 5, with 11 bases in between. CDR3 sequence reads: CASSAQGRTGELFF. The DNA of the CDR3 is TGTGCCAGCAGTGCGCAGGGTCGGACCGGGGAGCTGTTTTTT.

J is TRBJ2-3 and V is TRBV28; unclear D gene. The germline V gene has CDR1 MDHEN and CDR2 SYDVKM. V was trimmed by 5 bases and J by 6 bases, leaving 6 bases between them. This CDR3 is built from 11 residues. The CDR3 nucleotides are TGTGCCAGCAGTCAAGGTGATACGCAGTATTTT. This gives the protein CASSQGDTQYF. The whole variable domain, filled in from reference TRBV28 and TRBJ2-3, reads DVKVTQSSRYLVKRTGEKVFLECVQDMDHENMFWYRQDPGLGLRLIYFSYDVKMKEKGDIPEGYSVSREKKERFSLILESASTNQTSMYLCASSQGDTQYFGPGTRLTVL.

CDR3 region: CASSFGLAEDGELFF. The DNA for the CDR3 is TGTGCCAGCAGCTTCGGACTAGCGGAGGACGGGGAGCTGTTTTTT. The V call is TRBV11-3, the J call TRBJ2-2; 10 nucleotides agree with TRBD2. Germline CDR1 reads SGHNT; CDR2 reads YENEEA. J gave up 7 bases and V 3 bases, and 5 bases lay outside the gene matches. The CDR3 has 15 amino acids.

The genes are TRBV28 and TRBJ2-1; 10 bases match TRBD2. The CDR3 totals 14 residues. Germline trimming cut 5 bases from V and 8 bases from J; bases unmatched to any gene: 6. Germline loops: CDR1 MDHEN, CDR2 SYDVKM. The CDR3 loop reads CASSLLAGGHEQFF. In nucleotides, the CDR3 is TGTGCCAGCAGTCTATTAGCGGGAGGCCATGAGCAGTTCTTC.

CDR3 amino acids: CASSLAPQADTQYF. The CDR3 region has the DNA TGCGCCAGCAGCTTGGCCCCTCAGGCAGATACGCAGTATTTT. The chain is built from TRBV5-1 and TRBJ2-3; D not certain. Per germline, CDR1 SGHRS and CDR2 YFSETQ. The germline V and J ends were trimmed by 0 bases and 4 bases, with 9 bases remaining between them. CDR3 length: 14 residues.

The CDR3 loop reads CASSQGSGYGYTF. The CDR3 bases are TGTGCCAGCAGCCAAGGATCAGGGTATGGCTACACCTTC. The chain employs TRBV14 and TRBJ1-2; tentative D call: TRBD1 (5 bases). V was trimmed by 1 base and J by 5 bases, leaving 8 bases between them. Per the germline V gene, CDR1 is SGHDN and CDR2 is FVKESK. This CDR3 is 13 amino acids long. The complete variable domain, with remaining parts taken from reference TRBV14 and TRBJ1-2, reads EAGVTQFPSHSVIEKGQTVTLRCDPISGHDNLYWYRRVMGKEIKFLLHFVKESKQDESGMPNNRFLAERTGGTYSTLKVQPAELEDSGVYFCASSQGSGYGYTFGSGTRLTVV.

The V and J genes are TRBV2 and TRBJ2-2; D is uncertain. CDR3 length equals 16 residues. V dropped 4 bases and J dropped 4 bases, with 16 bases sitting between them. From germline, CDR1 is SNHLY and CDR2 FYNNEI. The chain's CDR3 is CASSAPGLQSTGELFF. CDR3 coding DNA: TGTGCCAGCAGTGCCCCCGGGTTGCAGAGCACCGGGGAGCTGTTTTTT.